What follows are 21 T cell receptor beta chains derived from one specimen sequenced in a study of CD8 T cells in Susac syndrome. Reverse transcription of roughly 0.5 to 1 ug RNA was carried out with random hexamers. TCRdb independently ran MiXCR on the immunoSEQ multiplex PCR reads; one entry per CDR3 protein. The sample shows some 110,000 distinct CDR3 sequences, approximately 93% of them seen only once. Material for sequencing was CD4+ T cells from PBMCs. The receptor set was obtained from a human donor with multiple sclerosis.

This chain uses TRBV5-1 with TRBJ1-1, with 7 positions matching TRBD1. J lost 4 bases, V lost 2 bases, and 14 bases had no gene match. The CDR3 runs 17 residues. The V gene's germline CDR1 is SGHRS and CDR2 YFSETQ. The CDR3 loop is CASSFTLLQGSGTEAFF. For the CDR3, the DNA is TGCGCCAGCAGCTTTACCCTTTTACAGGGGTCCGGCACTGAAGCTTTCTTT. The whole variable domain, remainder taken from reference TRBV5-1 and TRBJ1-1, is KAGVTQTPRYLIKTRGQQVTLSCSPISGHRSVSWYQQTPGQGLQFLFEYFSETQRNKGNFPGRFSGRQFSNSRSEMNVSTLELGDSALYLCASSFTLLQGSGTEAFFGQGTRLTVV.

CDR3 DNA: TGTGCCATCTCCACCGGAGGAGGGGAGACCCAGTACTTC. Its protein product is CAISTGGGETQYF. The chain uses TRBV10-3 and TRBJ2-5, with a tentative D call TRBD2 (6 bases). The CDR3 spans 13 residues. Germline CDR1 ENHRY, CDR2 SYGVKD. With 8 bases removed from V and 5 bases from J, the gap between germline ends came to 15 bases.

The rearrangement joins TRBV3-1 to TRBJ2-7; 11 nucleotides match TRBD1. The CDR3 sequence is 16 residues long. Germline V gene lookup returns CDR1 LGHDT and CDR2 YNNKEL (reference sequence). V shed 1 base, J shed 3 bases, and the junction held 5 bases outside the gene matches. CDR3 sequence reads: CASSQGWTGGLYEQYF. The DNA for the CDR3 is TGTGCCAGCAGCCAAGGATGGACAGGGGGCCTCTACGAGCAGTACTTC.

The chain carries TRBV5-1 and TRBJ1-1; unclear D gene. V lost 6 bases and J 0 bases, leaving 9 bases between the germline ends. Looked up from germline, CDR1 is SGHRS and CDR2 is YFSETQ. The CDR3 contains 13 residues. CDR3 sequence (DNA): TGCGCCAGCACCCCTACCATGAACACTGAAGCTTTCTTT. Translating gives CASTPTMNTEAFF.

The rearrangement joins TRBV29-1 to TRBJ1-1; no definite D call. The V gene lost 2 bases and the J gene lost 1 base, with 20 bases spanning the gap. This CDR3 has 17 residues. The V gene's germline CDR1 is SQVTM and CDR2 ANQGSEA. The CDR3 coding sequence is TGCAGCGTTGAACCTCCCACTTTCGGGCTGCAGAACACTGAAGCTTTCTTT. Translation: CSVEPPTFGLQNTEAFF. The full variable domain, completed using reference TRBV29-1 and TRBJ1-1, is SAVISQKPSRDICQRGTSLTIQCQVDSQVTMMFWYRQQPGQSLTLIATANQGSEATYESGFVIDKFPISRPNLTFSTLTVSNMSPEDSSIYLCSVEPPTFGLQNTEAFFGQGTRLTVV.

This chain links TRBV29-1 with TRBJ1-6; 10 bases line up with TRBD1. This CDR3 contains 14 residues. J gave up 10 bases and V 7 bases, and 10 bases lay outside the gene matches. Germline V CDR1 and CDR2: SQVTM, ANQGSEA. DNA of the CDR3: TGCAGCGCCCGAGGACAGGGGGAAGGATCACCCCTCCACTTT. Translated: CSARGQGEGSPLHF. Filled out from reference TRBV29-1 and TRBJ1-6, the complete variable domain reads SAVISQKPSRDICQRGTSLTIQCQVDSQVTMMFWYRQQPGQSLTLIATANQGSEATYESGFVIDKFPISRPNLTFSTLTVSNMSPEDSSIYLCSARGQGEGSPLHFGNGTRLTVT.

This chain connects TRBV11-1 to TRBJ1-1, with 7 bases fitting TRBD1. V dropped 2 bases and J dropped 5; count of bases not matched to a gene: 8. Germline V CDR1 and CDR2: SGHAT, FQDESV (reference sequence). This CDR3 contains 15 residues. The CDR3 DNA reads as TGTGCCAGCAGCTTACCAGACAGGGTGTGGACTGAAGCTTTCTTT. It translates to CASSLPDRVWTEAFF.

The rearrangement joins TRBV5-1 to TRBJ2-3; 9 bases are shared with TRBD2. The germline gives CDR1 SGHRS, CDR2 YFSETQ. The V and J ends lost 4 bases and 2 bases, in that order; junction bases with no gene match: 11. The CDR3 runs 17 residues. CDR3 nucleotide sequence: TGCGCCAGCAGCAAGGCCTATAGCGGGGGAGACACAGATACGCAGTATTTT. Amino acids: CASSKAYSGGDTDTQYF.

V usage is TRBV20-1 and J usage is TRBJ2-1; D remains ambiguous. This CDR3 is 13 amino acids long. Germline values: CDR1 DFQATT, CDR2 SNEGSKA (reference sequence). Deletions cut 5 bases from V and 6 bases from J, with 14 bases between. The CDR3 protein is CSAPHGPFNEQFF. CDR3 DNA sequence: TGCAGTGCTCCTCACGGGCCCTTCAATGAGCAGTTCTTC.

The J gene is TRBJ1-6, the V gene TRBV6-2 or TRBV6-3; TRBD1 aligns across 10 bases. The germline V gene has CDR1 MNHEY and CDR2 SVGEGT. Germline trimming cut 2 bases from V and 7 bases from J; bases unmatched to any gene: 5. The CDR3 is 16 amino acids. The CDR3 DNA reads as TGTGCCAGCAGTTACGGGACAGGGGCTGACAATTCACCCCTCCACTTT. This gives the protein CASSYGTGADNSPLHF.

The V gene is TRBV24-1, the J gene TRBJ2-2; TRBD1 matches 8 bases. This CDR3 spans 15 amino acids. Germline trimming cut 3 bases from V and 7 bases from J; bases unmatched to any gene: 6. Germline V lookup: CDR1 KGHDR, CDR2 SFDVKD. CDR3 loop: CATSDPRQGIGELFF. In DNA, the CDR3 is TGTGCCACCAGTGATCCCCGACAGGGGATCGGGGAGCTGTTTTTT.

This clonotype was observed once. The chain recombines TRBV5-1 with TRBJ1-1, with a weak D call TRBD1 (5 bases). Germline loops: CDR1 SGHRS, CDR2 YFSETQ. The CDR3 spans 15 residues. V lost 4 bases and J lost 1, with 14 bases in between. The CDR3 region has the DNA TGCGCCAGCAGCCGGGACGGGGAGTGGAACACTGAAGCTTTCTTT. Translated, it gives CASSRDGEWNTEAFF. The full variable domain, rest sourced from reference TRBV5-1 and TRBJ1-1, is KAGVTQTPRYLIKTRGQQVTLSCSPISGHRSVSWYQQTPGQGLQFLFEYFSETQRNKGNFPGRFSGRQFSNSRSEMNVSTLELGDSALYLCASSRDGEWNTEAFFGQGTRLTVV.

The chain is built from TRBV7-9 and TRBJ1-6, with D perhaps TRBD1 (5 bases). The CDR3 runs 14 residues. The ends were cut back, 8 bases at V and 9 bases at J, with 17 bases in the middle. Per germline, CDR1 SEHNR and CDR2 FQNEAQ (reference sequence). The CDR3 DNA is TGTGCCAGCGGGGGGGGTAATACCGCTTCACCCCTCCACTTT. Residues: CASGGGNTASPLHF.

The chain is built from TRBV2 and TRBJ1-1, with D maybe TRBD1 (6 bases). CDR1 is SNHLY and CDR2 is FYNNEI in the germline V gene. This CDR3 has 14 amino acids. Deletions cut 6 bases from V and 3 bases from J, with 14 bases between. The CDR3 region has the DNA TGTGCCAGCAGCCGACAGGTTCAAGACACTGAAGCTTTCTTT. Protein: CASSRQVQDTEAFF.

V and J are TRBV7-8 and TRBJ1-5; maybe TRBD1 (6 bases). Trimming pared 4 bases from V and 3 bases from J, leaving 13 bases between. This CDR3 spans 15 amino acids. The germline V gene encodes CDR1 SGHVS and CDR2 FQNEAQ. In DNA form, the CDR3 reads TGTGCCAGCAGCTCCGGACAGAGAAACAATCAGCCCCAGCATTTT. The encoded protein is CASSSGQRNNQPQHF.

This CDR3 is CASSKWGAEGYTF. CDR3 in DNA: TGTGCCAGTAGTAAGTGGGGAGCTGAAGGCTACACCTTC. The chain uses TRBV19 and TRBJ1-2; D is uncertain. CDR3 length: 13 amino acids. Trimming cost V 4 bases and J 8 bases, with 14 bases left between them. CDR1 LNHDA and CDR2 SQIVND come from the germline V gene (reference sequence). Full variable domain (missing parts from reference TRBV19 and TRBJ1-2): DGGITQSPKYLFRKEGQNVTLSCEQNLNHDAMYWYRQDPGQGLRLIYYSQIVNDFQKGDIAEGYSVSREKKESFPLTVTSAQKNPTAFYLCASSKWGAEGYTFGSGTRLTVV.

The chain is built from TRBV18 and TRBJ1-1; D call uncertain. The germline V gene encodes CDR1 KGHSH and CDR2 LQKENI. The V gene lost 3 bases and the J gene lost 5 bases, with 19 bases spanning the gap. The CDR3 is 16 amino acids. The CDR3 reads CASSPRYTKVETEAFF. The CDR3 DNA reads TGTGCCAGCTCACCGCGATATACGAAGGTGGAAACTGAAGCTTTCTTT. The full variable domain, rest sourced from reference TRBV18 and TRBJ1-1, is NAGVMQNPRHLVRRRGQEARLRCSPMKGHSHVYWYRQLPEEGLKFMVYLQKENIIDESGMPKERFSAEFPKEGPSILRIQQVVRGDSAAYFCASSPRYTKVETEAFFGQGTRLTVV.

The chain carries TRBV12-3 or TRBV12-4 and TRBJ1-1; maybe TRBD1 (5 bases). V lost 1 base to trimming and J lost 8 bases, with 11 bases between them. The CDR3 runs 13 residues. The CDR3 region has the DNA TGTGCCAGCAGTTTAGTTCTAGGGGAGGAAGCTTTCTTT. Translating it yields CASSLVLGEEAFF.

The chain is built from TRBV27 and TRBJ1-6, with 8 positions matching TRBD1. The V gene end was trimmed by 4 bases and the J gene end by 0 bases; junction bases not matched to a gene: 8. Germline lookup yields CDR1 MNHEY and CDR2 SMNVEV (reference sequence). The CDR3 sequence is 18 residues long. Written as DNA, the CDR3 is TGTGCCAGCAGTTCCGACAGGGGCACCTCCTCCTATAATTCACCCCTCCACTTT. Translation: CASSSDRGTSSYNSPLHF.

V usage is TRBV6-2 or TRBV6-3 and J usage is TRBJ2-1; unclear D gene. Deletions cut 6 bases from V and 8 bases from J, with 8 bases between. The CDR3 is 11 amino acids. Germline lookup yields CDR1 MNHEY and CDR2 SVGEGT. CDR3: CASRSLHEQFF. Here the CDR3 DNA reads TGTGCCAGCAGATCTCTCCATGAGCAGTTCTTC.

In DNA, the CDR3 is TGCAGTGCTAGAGAGACTAGTCGCGAGCAGTACTTC. Residues: CSARETSREQYF. This chain joins TRBV20-1 and TRBJ2-7; possible D gene TRBD2, 6 bases. CDR3 size: 12 residues. The germline V gene has CDR1 DFQATT and CDR2 SNEGSKA (reference sequence). The V end lost 0 bases, the J end lost 6 bases, and 9 bases lay between the germline ends.